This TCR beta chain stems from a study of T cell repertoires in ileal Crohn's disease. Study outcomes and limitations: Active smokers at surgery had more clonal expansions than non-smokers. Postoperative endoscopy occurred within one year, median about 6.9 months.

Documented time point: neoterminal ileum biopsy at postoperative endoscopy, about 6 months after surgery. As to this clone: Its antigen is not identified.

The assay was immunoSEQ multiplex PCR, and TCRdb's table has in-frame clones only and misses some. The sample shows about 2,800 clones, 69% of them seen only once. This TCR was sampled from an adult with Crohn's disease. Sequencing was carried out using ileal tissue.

CDR3 loop: CASSLFNINTGELFF. In nucleotides, the CDR3 is TGCGCCAGCAGCTTGTTCAACATAAACACCGGGGAGCTGTTTTTT. The chain links TRBV5-1 to TRBJ2-2; D uncertain. Germline-derived CDR1 and CDR2 are SGHRS and YFSETQ. V lost 1 base, J lost 2 bases, and 9 bases lay in between. The CDR3 runs to 15 residues.